The rows below give T cell receptor beta chains drawn from one sample of a study of blood T cells in healthy people across ages. Each CDR3 protein gets one entry after TCRdb re-called the 5' RACE reads with MiXCR. Of about 750,000 distinct CDR3 sequences listed, roughly 50% are singletons. Source material: blood. Receptor source: an elderly man in good health. Each CDR3 is given without its conserved first and last residue. Each record gives: V gene, J gene, clone size, CDR3 protein. Clone size is shown for a subset of rows, as once, few, many or a class of expanded clone.

TRBV6-2/TRBV6-3	TRBJ2-1	.	ASRAGTSTNEQF
TRBV27	TRBJ2-7	few	ASSLIRSSSRQVAPYEQY
TRBV27	TRBJ2-1	once	ASSTQRRVGFDEQF
TRBV20-1	TRBJ2-5	.	SARVGSLALGTQY
TRBV28	TRBJ1-2	.	ASSTGALSYGYT
TRBV11-3	TRBJ2-1	.	ASSLSGGKYNEQF
TRBV10-3	TRBJ2-7	.	AISESMASGDHNEQY
TRBV4-1	TRBJ2-6	few	ASSIRDTGANVLT
TRBV20-1	TRBJ1-6	few	SARPYYNSPLH
TRBV5-4	.	.	ASSSGLVGYEQY
TRBV10-3	TRBJ1-2	.	AMRDTNVYGYT
TRBV7-9	TRBJ1-4	.	ASSLGGGKQAEKLF
TRBV24-1	TRBJ2-3	.	ATSDRKARADTQY
TRBV24-1	TRBJ1-5	.	ATGGGINQPQH
TRBV2	TRBJ2-1	.	AINQNPFSYNEQF
TRBV5-1	TRBJ2-1	few	ASSLAGHEQF
TRBV5-4	.	.	ASSSRVGVYEQY
TRBV6-2/TRBV6-3	TRBJ2-7	.	ASTVAGGPYEQY
TRBV29-1	TRBJ2-3	.	SVRTGTNTDTQY
TRBV2	TRBJ1-2	few	ASSVDRNYGYT
TRBV20-1	TRBJ2-2	.	SARDRTGATGELF
TRBV29-1	TRBJ1-1	.	SISVDPHRGTEAF
TRBV9	TRBJ1-1	.	ASSVEGAMGTEAF
TRBV10-3	TRBJ2-7	.	AISESGPGGFEQY
TRBV15	TRBJ1-4	few	ATSPQGGLSEKLF
TRBV7-9	TRBJ1-4	.	ASSLARATNEKLF
TRBV24-1	TRBJ2-1	few	ATSDPLGRYNEQF
TRBV4-1	TRBJ2-6	.	ASSQDFVSVSGANVLT
TRBV11-2	TRBJ2-2	few	ASSPRLAGGRVTGELF
TRBV20-1	TRBJ2-1	.	SAREGGIGPGGNEQF
TRBV6-5	TRBJ2-7	.	ASSYLQRDEQY
TRBV15	TRBJ2-5	.	ATSRDPHRGTSETQY
TRBV20-1	.	few	SAAEGSEQY
TRBV29-1	TRBJ2-2	.	SVEVGELF
TRBV28	TRBJ1-1	.	ASSNRQVTEAF
TRBV25-1	TRBJ2-1	.	ASSGPEQF
TRBV12-3/TRBV12-4	TRBJ2-5	.	ASSLENSQETQY
TRBV6-2/TRBV6-3	TRBJ2-3	.	ASTVSRPVDAY
TRBV14	TRBJ2-7	.	ASSRDRGGAYEQY
TRBV12-5	TRBJ1-2	.	ASGLDETPGGT
TRBV3-1	TRBJ2-7	once	ASNQANEQY
TRBV12-3/TRBV12-4	TRBJ2-3	.	ASSRRDRYAY
TRBV24-1	TRBJ2-7	.	ATSDGSGHSYEQY
TRBV13	TRBJ2-7	.	ASSFGKAFHEQY
TRBV20-1	TRBJ2-7	.	SARDAENYEQY
TRBV6-6	TRBJ1-2	few	ASSYSGQGNGYT
TRBV27	TRBJ2-7	.	ASSPRTSGRALYEQY
TRBV4-2	TRBJ1-2	few	ASSQGTAYGYT
TRBV9	.	.	ASSVATTVLETQY
TRBV7-8	TRBJ1-5	.	ASSLGTTGVQPQH
TRBV20-1	TRBJ2-1	.	SARDSARASYNEQF
TRBV6-5	TRBJ2-1	.	ASSYLPSGSLNEQF
TRBV5-1	TRBJ1-3	.	ASSSAGASGNTIY